The rows below give T cell receptor beta chains drawn from one sample of a study of blood T cell repertoires in COVID-19. Profiled with immunoSEQ multiplex PCR; TCRdb holds only in-frame clones, not every one. The sample records roughly 52,000 clones, 70% to 90% being singletons. Sequencing input: peripheral blood. The receptors shown here come from a human donor in a cohort sampled during active COVID-19. Both conserved end residues are part of each CDR3. Each record gives: V gene, D gene, CDR3 protein. The D gene is left open where the match is weak.

V: TRBV6-6
D: TRBD1
CDR3: CASSHYIQGASRNEQFF

V: TRBV5-1
D: -
CDR3: CASSAYTGNTGELFF

V: TRBV13
D: TRBD2
CDR3: CASSPPAGGDKNIQYF

V: TRBV18
D: -
CDR3: CASSPGAGVNQPQHF

V: TRBV28
D: TRBD2
CDR3: CASSLFWYTSGRAQFF

V: TRBV7-9
D: TRBD1
CDR3: CASSLEGGGNQPQHF

V: TRBV18
D: TRBD2
CDR3: CASSLGTSGYNEQFF

V: TRBV27
D: -
CDR3: CASRKGAPSSYEQYF

V: TRBV7-2
D: TRBD1
CDR3: CASSSRTGGHYEQYF

V: TRBV10-1
D: -
CDR3: CASSEEPLIDSEQFF

V: TRBV30
D: -
CDR3: CAWSVQENEKLFF

V: TRBV5-1
D: -
CDR3: CASSLRLRDSGNTIYF

V: TRBV3-1/TRBV3-2
D: -
CDR3: CASSRRSGYPPAETQYF

V: TRBV15
D: TRBD1
CDR3: CATSLGTVNTEAFF

V: TRBV6-4
D: TRBD2
CDR3: CASSRGGRADTQYF

V: TRBV5-1
D: TRBD2
CDR3: CASSLEREGRSYNEQFF

V: TRBV18
D: TRBD1
CDR3: CASLGTGSPLLGYTF

V: TRBV4-3
D: TRBD1
CDR3: CASSQEWQGARETQYF

V: TRBV4-3
D: -
CDR3: CASSQVRRPEAEAFF

V: TRBV28
D: -
CDR3: CASSLRGYGYTF

V: TRBV7-8
D: TRBD1
CDR3: CASSADRGKGTLSYNEQFF

V: TRBV7-8
D: TRBD1
CDR3: CASSAQGAAGNTIYF

V: TRBV6-5
D: TRBD1
CDR3: CASRYSGTGAEQYF

V: TRBV5-6
D: -
CDR3: CASSYGGGAGSPLHF

V: TRBV20-1
D: -
CDR3: CSASRPPSGTDTQYF

V: TRBV3-1/TRBV3-2
D: TRBD2
CDR3: CASSSTSASTDTQYF

V: TRBV4-3
D: TRBD2
CDR3: CASSQGLPSTDTQYF

V: TRBV28
D: -
CDR3: CASSTQVETQYF

V: TRBV29-1
D: TRBD1
CDR3: CSVSGQGRAGELFF

V: TRBV19
D: -
CDR3: CASNPYGRGSGNTIYF

V: TRBV6-5
D: TRBD1
CDR3: CASSYAGTGDGSPLHF

V: TRBV19
D: TRBD2
CDR3: CASSMGAGGPSYEQFF

V: TRBV24-1
D: -
CDR3: CATEDRNYGYTF

V: TRBV24-1
D: -
CDR3: CATSDFNGVGGELFF

V: TRBV28
D: TRBD1
CDR3: CASSRPGQGLGYGYTF

V: TRBV28
D: -
CDR3: CASRGVMIARNIQYF

V: TRBV5-1
D: -
CDR3: CASSREGAGPAGELFF

V: TRBV28
D: TRBD2
CDR3: CASSLLAGDEVEQFF

V: TRBV28
D: -
CDR3: CAESSIGQTEAFF

V: TRBV4-2
D: TRBD2
CDR3: CASSLEREAPRDTQYF

V: TRBV28
D: TRBD1
CDR3: CASEGAKNYGYTF

V: TRBV30
D: TRBD1
CDR3: CAWSRQGFAQPQHF

V: TRBV12-5
D: TRBD2
CDR3: CASGQTSVSDTQYF

V: TRBV6-1
D: -
CDR3: CASSEGALKETQYF

V: TRBV19
D: -
CDR3: CASSIEYGELFF

V: TRBV20-1
D: TRBD2
CDR3: CSVPKREEQYF

V: TRBV7-2
D: -
CDR3: CASSSGTSKYQETQYF

V: TRBV3-1/TRBV3-2
D: TRBD1
CDR3: CASSVGRQGRYNSPLHF

V: TRBV5-1
D: TRBD2
CDR3: CASSLVAAGEQYF

V: TRBV10-1
D: -
CDR3: CASSGVLATTSSYNEQFF

V: TRBV11-3
D: TRBD2
CDR3: CASSLGAGEHHTQYF

V: TRBV19
D: -
CDR3: CASSMLGGNTEAFF

V: TRBV2
D: -
CDR3: CASTLAFGANVLTF

V: TRBV24-1
D: -
CDR3: CATSETGFYEQYF

V: TRBV27
D: TRBD2
CDR3: CASSLLRGGLAGDFNEQFF